A selection of T cell receptor beta chains follows, all from one sample in a study of blood T cells in healthy people across ages. TCRdb reprocessed the 5' RACE reads via MiXCR and lists one record per CDR3 protein. The data show 720,000 or so distinct CDR3 sequences, with approximately 40% seen just once and around 30% held by the top ten. The sample consisted of blood. Receptors originate from an elderly man in good health. Each CDR3 is given with its conserved first and last residue. Fields, in order: clone size, V gene, J gene, CDR3 protein. Where a row states a size, it is once, few, many or the class of an expanded clone; other rows omit it.

clone size: .
V gene: TRBV6-2/TRBV6-3
J gene: TRBJ1-6
CDR3 protein: CASSNLGTGGFRSPLHF

clone size: few
V gene: TRBV20-1
J gene: TRBJ2-7
CDR3 protein: CSASLDGRGYEQYF

clone size: .
V gene: TRBV20-1
J gene: TRBJ1-5
CDR3 protein: CSATNRGFSNQPQHF

clone size: .
V gene: TRBV20-1
J gene: TRBJ2-1
CDR3 protein: CSARMDNEQFF

clone size: many
V gene: TRBV4-3
J gene: TRBJ2-7
CDR3 protein: CASSQGPQGSYEQYF

clone size: .
V gene: TRBV30
J gene: .
CDR3 protein: CAGGTLAVHEQYF

clone size: .
V gene: TRBV4-2
J gene: TRBJ2-2
CDR3 protein: CASSQDSGTANTGELFF

clone size: .
V gene: TRBV6-1
J gene: TRBJ2-5
CDR3 protein: CASSDYRGQETQYF

clone size: .
V gene: TRBV11-2
J gene: .
CDR3 protein: CASSVTRETQYF

clone size: .
V gene: TRBV3-1
J gene: TRBJ2-1
CDR3 protein: CASSQETLNYNEQFF

clone size: .
V gene: TRBV6-2/TRBV6-3
J gene: TRBJ2-5
CDR3 protein: CASSFAGLTETQYF

clone size: .
V gene: TRBV28
J gene: TRBJ2-1
CDR3 protein: CASSRAGGSYNEQFF

clone size: few
V gene: TRBV20-1
J gene: TRBJ2-7
CDR3 protein: CSASRAGGYEQYF

clone size: .
V gene: TRBV20-1
J gene: TRBJ2-1
CDR3 protein: CSARKRGGVYNEQFF

clone size: .
V gene: TRBV20-1
J gene: TRBJ2-5
CDR3 protein: CSAREDSSETQYF

clone size: few
V gene: TRBV7-2
J gene: TRBJ2-7
CDR3 protein: CASSRTDREQYF

clone size: .
V gene: TRBV6-1
J gene: TRBJ1-4
CDR3 protein: CASSLSRGNEKLFF

clone size: few
V gene: TRBV6-5
J gene: TRBJ2-1
CDR3 protein: CASSYSAGGGLNEQFF

clone size: few
V gene: TRBV7-3
J gene: TRBJ2-3
CDR3 protein: CASSYLGLRTDTQYF

clone size: .
V gene: TRBV5-1
J gene: TRBJ1-2
CDR3 protein: CASSSRPGQAYGYTF

clone size: few
V gene: TRBV5-1
J gene: TRBJ1-1
CDR3 protein: CASSFDVRNTEAFF

clone size: .
V gene: TRBV7-2
J gene: TRBJ2-5
CDR3 protein: CASSSGQGLNEQYF

clone size: .
V gene: TRBV3-1
J gene: TRBJ1-4
CDR3 protein: CASSTGITNEKLFF

clone size: few
V gene: TRBV21-1
J gene: TRBJ2-7
CDR3 protein: CASSKVVSGTSGQERNYEQYF

clone size: few
V gene: TRBV20-1
J gene: TRBJ1-2
CDR3 protein: CSAIPTRDGYTF

clone size: few
V gene: TRBV9
J gene: TRBJ2-1
CDR3 protein: CASSVAGGSAYNEQFF

clone size: .
V gene: TRBV6-2/TRBV6-3
J gene: TRBJ2-7
CDR3 protein: CASSYRAGAISYEQYF

clone size: many
V gene: TRBV20-1
J gene: TRBJ2-7
CDR3 protein: CSARDGGAVSYEQYF

clone size: .
V gene: TRBV10-3
J gene: TRBJ2-3
CDR3 protein: CAISATSGDTDTQYF

clone size: .
V gene: TRBV29-1
J gene: TRBJ1-5
CDR3 protein: CSVKIQGGSNQPQHF

clone size: .
V gene: TRBV20-1
J gene: TRBJ2-2
CDR3 protein: CSARDRGLRTGELFF

clone size: .
V gene: TRBV20-1
J gene: TRBJ2-3
CDR3 protein: CSANRPTGPDTQYF

clone size: many
V gene: TRBV7-2
J gene: TRBJ2-3
CDR3 protein: CASSLDSGGLTDTQYF

clone size: .
V gene: TRBV3-1
J gene: TRBJ2-2
CDR3 protein: CASSPERGGELFF

clone size: few
V gene: TRBV7-2
J gene: TRBJ2-1
CDR3 protein: CASSFASGGANNEQFF

clone size: few
V gene: TRBV2
J gene: TRBJ2-1
CDR3 protein: CASRKSGRGAEQFF

clone size: many
V gene: TRBV3-1
J gene: TRBJ2-5
CDR3 protein: CASSRTSGSLETQYF

clone size: .
V gene: TRBV30
J gene: TRBJ1-2
CDR3 protein: CAWSPPGQGGGYTF

clone size: .
V gene: TRBV29-1
J gene: TRBJ2-7
CDR3 protein: CSVEGQAASNEQYF

clone size: .
V gene: TRBV29-1
J gene: TRBJ2-7
CDR3 protein: CSVGWSSRSYEQYF

clone size: .
V gene: TRBV29-1
J gene: TRBJ1-2
CDR3 protein: CSVERQGDGYTF

clone size: few
V gene: TRBV6-6
J gene: TRBJ2-1
CDR3 protein: CASSYHLDRGVPNEQFF

clone size: many
V gene: TRBV20-1
J gene: TRBJ2-5
CDR3 protein: CSAPFRGKETQYF

clone size: .
V gene: TRBV11-2
J gene: TRBJ2-1
CDR3 protein: CASSLVRGTHNEQFF

clone size: .
V gene: TRBV7-2
J gene: .
CDR3 protein: CASSLVSSGRSYEQYF

clone size: few
V gene: TRBV12-3/TRBV12-4
J gene: TRBJ2-1
CDR3 protein: CASSFSWLNNEQFF

clone size: few
V gene: TRBV30
J gene: TRBJ2-7
CDR3 protein: CAWSGVSEQYF

clone size: .
V gene: TRBV7-2
J gene: TRBJ2-3
CDR3 protein: CASRGHLDRRASDTQYF

clone size: few
V gene: TRBV6-5
J gene: TRBJ1-1
CDR3 protein: CASSYEGRVNTEAFF

clone size: many
V gene: TRBV4-1
J gene: TRBJ1-5
CDR3 protein: CASSQEEGRGPQHF

clone size: .
V gene: TRBV5-1
J gene: TRBJ2-3
CDR3 protein: CASSLDSTSSTDTQYF

clone size: few
V gene: TRBV7-2
J gene: TRBJ2-7
CDR3 protein: CASSLGGFAGGSSYEQYF

clone size: .
V gene: TRBV7-9
J gene: TRBJ1-2
CDR3 protein: CASTSGTAFNYGYTF

clone size: many
V gene: TRBV6-2/TRBV6-3
J gene: TRBJ2-3
CDR3 protein: CASSWASGITDTQYF

clone size: .
V gene: TRBV20-1
J gene: TRBJ2-5
CDR3 protein: CSTDGSGRRNEQYF

clone size: .
V gene: TRBV12-3/TRBV12-4
J gene: TRBJ2-7
CDR3 protein: CASSSEGTGSAYEQYF

clone size: .
V gene: TRBV7-8
J gene: TRBJ1-5
CDR3 protein: CASSLEIINQPQHF